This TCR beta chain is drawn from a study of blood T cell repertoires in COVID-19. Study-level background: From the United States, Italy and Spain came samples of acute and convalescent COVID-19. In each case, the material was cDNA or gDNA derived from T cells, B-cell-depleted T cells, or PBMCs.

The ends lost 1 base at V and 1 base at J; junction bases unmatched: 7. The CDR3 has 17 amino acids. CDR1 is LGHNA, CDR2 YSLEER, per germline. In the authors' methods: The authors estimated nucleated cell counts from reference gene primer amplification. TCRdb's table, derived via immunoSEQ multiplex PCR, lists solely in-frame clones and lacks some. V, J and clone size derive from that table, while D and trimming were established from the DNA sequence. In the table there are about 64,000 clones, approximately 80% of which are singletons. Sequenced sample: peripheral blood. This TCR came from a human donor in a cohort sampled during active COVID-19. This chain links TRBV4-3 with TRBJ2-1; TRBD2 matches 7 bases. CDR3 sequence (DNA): TGCGCCAGCAGCCAAGGCAGCGCGGGAGCGTCCTACAATGAGCAGTTCTTC. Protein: CASSQGSAGASYNEQFF.